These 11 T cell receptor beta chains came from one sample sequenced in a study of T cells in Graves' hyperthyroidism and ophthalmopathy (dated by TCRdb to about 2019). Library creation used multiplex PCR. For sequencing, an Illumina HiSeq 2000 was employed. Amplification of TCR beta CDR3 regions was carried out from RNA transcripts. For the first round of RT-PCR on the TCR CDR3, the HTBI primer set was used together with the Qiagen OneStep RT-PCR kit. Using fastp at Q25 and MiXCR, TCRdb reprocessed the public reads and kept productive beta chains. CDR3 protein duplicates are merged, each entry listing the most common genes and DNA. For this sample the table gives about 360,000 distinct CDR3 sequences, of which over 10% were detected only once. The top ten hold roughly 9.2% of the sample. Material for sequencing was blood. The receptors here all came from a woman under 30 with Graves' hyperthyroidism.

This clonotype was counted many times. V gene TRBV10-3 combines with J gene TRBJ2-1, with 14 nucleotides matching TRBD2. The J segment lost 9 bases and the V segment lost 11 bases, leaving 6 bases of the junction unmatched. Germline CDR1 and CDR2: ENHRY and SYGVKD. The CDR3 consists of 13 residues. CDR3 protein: CAVGLAGGGEQFF. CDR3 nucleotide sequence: TGTGCCGTCGGACTAGCGGGAGGTGGTGAGCAGTTCTTC.

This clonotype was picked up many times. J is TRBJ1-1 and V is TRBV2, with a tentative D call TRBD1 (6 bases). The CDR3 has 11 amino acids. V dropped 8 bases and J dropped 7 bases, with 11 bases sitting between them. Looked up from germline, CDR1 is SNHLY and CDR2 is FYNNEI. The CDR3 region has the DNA TGTGCCAGCCAAGGACAGTTTGAAGCTTTCTTT. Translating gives CASQGQFEAFF.

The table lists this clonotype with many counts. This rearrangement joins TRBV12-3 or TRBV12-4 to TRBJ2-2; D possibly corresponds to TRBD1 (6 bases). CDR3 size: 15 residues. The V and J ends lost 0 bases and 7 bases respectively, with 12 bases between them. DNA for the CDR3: TGTGCCAGCAGTTTAGCGAGGGGGATGGACGGGGAGCTGTTTTTT. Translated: CASSLARGMDGELFF.

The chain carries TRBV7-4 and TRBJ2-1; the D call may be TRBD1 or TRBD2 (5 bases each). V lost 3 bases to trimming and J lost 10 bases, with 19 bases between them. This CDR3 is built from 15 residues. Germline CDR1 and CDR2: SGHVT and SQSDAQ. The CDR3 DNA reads TGTGCCAGCAGCTTGGGCCTGGGACCGCCCGGGGAGCAGTTCTTC. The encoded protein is CASSLGLGPPGEQFF.

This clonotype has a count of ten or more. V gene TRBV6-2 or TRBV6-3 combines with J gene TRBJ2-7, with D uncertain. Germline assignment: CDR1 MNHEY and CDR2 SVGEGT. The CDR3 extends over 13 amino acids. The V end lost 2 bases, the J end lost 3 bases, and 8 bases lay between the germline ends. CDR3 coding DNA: TGTGCCAGCAGTTACGACGTCTACTACGAGCAGTACTTC. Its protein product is CASSYDVYYEQYF.

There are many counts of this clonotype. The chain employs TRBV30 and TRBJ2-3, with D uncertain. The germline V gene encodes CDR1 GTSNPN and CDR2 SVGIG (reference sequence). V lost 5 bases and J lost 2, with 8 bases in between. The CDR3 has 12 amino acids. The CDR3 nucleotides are TGTGCCTGGGGCCCCCACACAGATACGCAGTATTTT. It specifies CAWGPHTDTQYF.

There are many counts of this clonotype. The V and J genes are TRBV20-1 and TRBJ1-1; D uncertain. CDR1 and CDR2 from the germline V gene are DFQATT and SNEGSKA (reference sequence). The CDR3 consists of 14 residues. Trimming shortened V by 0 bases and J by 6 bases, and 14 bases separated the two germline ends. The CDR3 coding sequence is TGCAGTGCTAGAGAATTGGCGCTTCGGTCTGAAGCTTTCTTT. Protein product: CSARELALRSEAFF.

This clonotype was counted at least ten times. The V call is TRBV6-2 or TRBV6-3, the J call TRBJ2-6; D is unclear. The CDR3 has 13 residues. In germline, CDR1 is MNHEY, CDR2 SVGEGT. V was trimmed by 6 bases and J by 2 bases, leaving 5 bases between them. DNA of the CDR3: TGTGCCAGCAGCCCAACTGGGGCCAACGTCCTGACTTTC. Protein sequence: CASSPTGANVLTF.

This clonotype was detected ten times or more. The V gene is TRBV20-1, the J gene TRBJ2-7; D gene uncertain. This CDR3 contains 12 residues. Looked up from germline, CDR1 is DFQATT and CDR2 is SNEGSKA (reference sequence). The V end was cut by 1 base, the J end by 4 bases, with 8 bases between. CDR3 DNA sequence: TGCAGTGCTAGAGTAACCAATTACGAGCAGTACTTC. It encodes CSARVTNYEQYF.

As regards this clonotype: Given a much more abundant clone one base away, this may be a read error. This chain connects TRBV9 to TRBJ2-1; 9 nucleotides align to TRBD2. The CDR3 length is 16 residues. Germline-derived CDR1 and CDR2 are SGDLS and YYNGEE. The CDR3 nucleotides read TGTGCCGGCAGCGTAGGCTTTAGCGGGAGCTACAATGAGCAGTTCTTC. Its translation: CAGSVGFSGSYNEQFF.

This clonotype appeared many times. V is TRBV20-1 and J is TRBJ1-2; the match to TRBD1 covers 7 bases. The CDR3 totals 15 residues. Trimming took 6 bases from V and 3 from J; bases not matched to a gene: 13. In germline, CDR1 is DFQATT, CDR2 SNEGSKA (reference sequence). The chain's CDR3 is CSATQTGEEDYGYTF. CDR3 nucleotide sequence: TGCAGTGCAACCCAAACAGGGGAGGAGGACTATGGCTACACCTTC.